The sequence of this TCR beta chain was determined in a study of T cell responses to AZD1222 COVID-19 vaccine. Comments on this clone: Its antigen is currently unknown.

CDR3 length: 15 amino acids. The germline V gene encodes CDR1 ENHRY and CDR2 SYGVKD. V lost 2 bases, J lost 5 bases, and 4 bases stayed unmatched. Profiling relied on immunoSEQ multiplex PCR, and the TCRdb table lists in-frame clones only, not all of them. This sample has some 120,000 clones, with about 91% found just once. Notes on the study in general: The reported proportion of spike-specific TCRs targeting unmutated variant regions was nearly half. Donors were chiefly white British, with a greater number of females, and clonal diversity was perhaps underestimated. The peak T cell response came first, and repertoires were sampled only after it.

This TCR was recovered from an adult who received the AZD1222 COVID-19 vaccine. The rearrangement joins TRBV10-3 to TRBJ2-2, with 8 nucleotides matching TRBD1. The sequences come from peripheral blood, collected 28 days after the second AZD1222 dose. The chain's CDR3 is CAISETTGGTGELFF. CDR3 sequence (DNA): TGTGCCATCAGTGAGACCACAGGGGGGACCGGGGAGCTGTTTTTT.